What follows describes a single TCR beta chain. Other DNA sequences in the sample encode the same CDR3. This sample stems from a study of shared clonotypes between healthy human individuals. Libraries were prepared by immunoSEQ multiplex PCR; TCRdb keeps only in-frame clonotypes and omits some of them. The sample records about 330,000 clones, around 90% being singletons. The origin of this receptor is a man aged 18-30 years in good health. The source material was memory CD8+ T cells sorted from blood. The subset here: CD45RO+ cells pooled with CCR7-negative TemRA cells.

The CDR3 protein is CASSQVSTDTQYF. The CDR3 DNA is TGCGCCAGCAGCCAAGTTTCAACTGATACGCAGTATTTT. J is TRBJ2-3 and V is TRBV4-1; D remains unclear. The CDR3 is made up of 13 amino acids. V lost 1 base and J 6 bases, leaving 8 bases between the germline ends. Germline V gives CDR1 MGHRA, CDR2 YSYEKL.